This passage covers 27 T cell receptor beta chains from one sample sequenced in a study of OX40 agonist ivuxolimab in advanced cancers. Produced via immunoSEQ multiplex PCR; TCRdb's table is partial and in-frame only. The sample holds some 58,000 clones, approximately 90% seen once. The sample in question was CD4+ or CD8+ T cells sorted from blood, obtained in a trial of the OX40 agonist ivuxolimab. These receptors were taken from an adult with an advanced solid tumor such as melanoma, head and neck, liver or kidney cancer.

This clone came up a few times. The rearrangement links TRBV7-9 to TRBJ1-6; D remains ambiguous. This CDR3 has 14 residues. V lost 8 bases and J lost 7, with 15 bases in between. Germline V gene sequence: CDR1 SEHNR, CDR2 FQNEAQ (reference sequence). The DNA of the CDR3 is TGTGCCAGCGGGTTGGACCTTACCAATTCACCCCTCCACTTT. Amino acid sequence: CASGLDLTNSPLHF.

This chain's CDR3 is CASSWDLGEQFF. In nucleotides, the CDR3 is TGTGCCAGCAGTTGGGACCTGGGGGAGCAGTTCTTC. This chain links TRBV6-5 with TRBJ2-1; the D gene could be TRBD1 or TRBD2 (5 bases each). Germline V gene sequence: CDR1 MNHEY, CDR2 SVGAGI. The CDR3 has 12 amino acids. V lost 4 bases, J lost 10 bases, and 11 bases lay in between.

The chain employs TRBV15 and TRBJ2-1; 7 bases are shared with TRBD2. The CDR3 is made up of 15 amino acids. The V segment lost 4 bases and the J segment 8 bases; nucleotides outside the gene matches: 11. CDR1 and CDR2 (germline): LNHNV, YYDKDF (reference sequence). CDR3 amino acids: CATSKSGDLFDEQFF. The CDR3 DNA sequence: TGTGCCACCAGCAAAAGCGGGGACCTTTTCGATGAGCAGTTCTTC.

This chain uses TRBV6-6 with TRBJ1-1, with 7 bases fitting TRBD1. Unmatched junction bases numbered 5, after V lost 7 bases and J lost 0 bases. The length of the CDR3 is 14 residues. Per the germline V gene, CDR1 is MNHNY and CDR2 is SVGAGI (reference sequence). CDR3 DNA sequence: TGTGCCAGCAATTCACAGGGGATGAACACTGAAGCTTTCTTT. Protein sequence: CASNSQGMNTEAFF.

The chain carries TRBV5-1 and TRBJ1-1, with D unclear. There are 15 residues in the CDR3. Per the germline V gene, CDR1 is SGHRS and CDR2 is YFSETQ. Trimming pared 0 bases from V and 0 bases from J, leaving 9 bases between. CDR3 DNA sequence: TGCGCCAGCAGCTTGGGAGACGGGGTGAACACTGAAGCTTTCTTT. Its protein product is CASSLGDGVNTEAFF.

This chain uses TRBV27 with TRBJ2-4; TRBD2 agrees at 7 bases. The CDR3 is 18 amino acids. V trimming: 2 bases; J trimming: 1 base; junction bases outside the gene matches: 11. Germline lookup yields CDR1 MNHEY and CDR2 SMNVEV (reference sequence). This CDR3 is CASSLGRGGALAKNIQYF. The CDR3, as DNA: TGTGCCAGCAGTTTAGGCCGGGGAGGGGCTTTGGCCAAAAACATTCAGTACTTC.

This rearrangement joins TRBV29-1 to TRBJ2-3, with 11 bases aligning to TRBD1. After removal of 6 bases from V and 6 bases from J, the junction contained 8 bases not matched to a gene. CDR3 length: 14 amino acids. CDR1 is SQVTM, CDR2 ANQGSEA, per germline. For the CDR3, the DNA is TGCAGCGTGGTCCCGGGACAGGGGGGGGATACGCAGTATTTT. Translation gives CSVVPGQGGDTQYF.

The chain joins TRBV19 to TRBJ2-7; unclear D gene. Germline assignment: CDR1 LNHDA and CDR2 SQIVND (reference sequence). CDR3 length: 12 residues. V lost 8 bases and J lost 2, with 10 bases in between. CDR3 sequence reads: CASSDGPYEQYF. The CDR3 DNA is TGTGCCAGTTCGGACGGACCCTACGAGCAGTACTTC.

The chain uses TRBV10-3 and TRBJ1-5; 9 bases are shared with TRBD1. Germline loops: CDR1 ENHRY, CDR2 SYGVKD. The CDR3 extends over 14 amino acids. Trimming removed 4 bases from V and 6 bases from J; junction bases left unmatched: 4. The CDR3 sequence is CAISGDRAGQPQHF. DNA for the CDR3: TGTGCCATCAGTGGGGACAGGGCAGGTCAGCCCCAGCATTTT.

This chain joins TRBV6-1 and TRBJ1-2; D uncertain. CDR1 and CDR2 (germline): MNHNS, SASEGT. The germline V and J ends were trimmed by 7 bases and 7 bases, with 10 bases remaining between them. This CDR3 is 11 amino acids long. The CDR3 DNA is TGTGCCAGCATGAGGGCAGGTGGCTACACCTTC. Encoded protein: CASMRAGGYTF.

V gene TRBV6-1 combines with J gene TRBJ1-6, with TRBD1 matching over 7 bases. Unmatched junction bases numbered 4, after V lost 5 bases and J lost 6 bases. The CDR3 totals 14 residues. Germline CDR1 MNHNS, CDR2 SASEGT. CDR3: CASSLGTANSPLHF. The CDR3 region has the DNA TGTGCCAGCAGTCTCGGGACAGCTAATTCACCCCTCCACTTT.

V usage is TRBV6-1 and J usage is TRBJ2-7; D not resolved. This CDR3 spans 15 amino acids. V was cut by 0 bases and J by 1 base, with 10 bases left in between. The germline V gene encodes CDR1 MNHNS and CDR2 SASEGT. CDR3 loop: CASSEAVGRSYEQYF. CDR3 DNA sequence: TGTGCCAGCAGTGAAGCGGTCGGTCGTTCCTACGAGCAGTACTTC.

The chain is built from TRBV5-8 and TRBJ2-3; 8 bases agree with TRBD1. V gave up 0 bases and J gave up 4 bases; unmatched junction bases: 10. CDR1 and CDR2 from the germline V gene are SGHTS and YDEGEE. The CDR3 covers 17 residues. CDR3 region: CASSLDGARGRADTQYF. CDR3 DNA: TGTGCCAGCAGCTTGGATGGGGCCAGGGGGCGCGCAGATACGCAGTATTTT.

The chain uses TRBV6-6 and TRBJ2-7; D is possibly TRBD1 (6 bases). The CDR3 is 14 amino acids. Trimming removed 2 bases from V and 0 bases from J, with 8 bases in between. Germline V gene lookup returns CDR1 MNHNY and CDR2 SVGAGI (reference sequence). The CDR3 DNA follows: TGTGCCAGCAGTTACGGGGACACCTCCTACGAGCAGTACTTC. Protein sequence: CASSYGDTSYEQYF.

This chain links TRBV19 with TRBJ2-1; D uncertain. The CDR3 runs 11 residues. Trimming shortened V by 3 bases and J by 9 bases, and 6 bases separated the two germline ends. Germline loops: CDR1 LNHDA, CDR2 SQIVND (reference sequence). The CDR3 coding sequence is TGTGCCAGTAGTATCTCTTCTGAGCAGTTCTTC. Residues: CASSISSEQFF.

The chain links TRBV18 to TRBJ1-6; 7 bases match TRBD1. This CDR3 has 14 residues. V lost 5 bases and J lost 9; bases outside the gene matches: 7. Germline values: CDR1 KGHSH, CDR2 LQKENI. The chain's CDR3 is CASSGGRGASPLHF. The CDR3 DNA reads as TGTGCCAGCTCAGGTGGCAGGGGGGCTTCACCCCTCCACTTT.

The chain combines TRBV19 with TRBJ1-5, with D perhaps matching TRBD1 (6 bases). The V end lost 6 bases, the J end lost 1 base, and 13 bases lay between the germline ends. Germline loops: CDR1 LNHDA, CDR2 SQIVND (reference sequence). The CDR3 length is 15 residues. In nucleotides, the CDR3 is TGTGCCAGTAGCCAGGGGAGGAGAAGCAATCAGCCCCAGCATTTT. Its translation: CASSQGRRSNQPQHF. Full variable domain (missing parts from reference TRBV19 and TRBJ1-5): DGGITQSPKYLFRKEGQNVTLSCEQNLNHDAMYWYRQDPGQGLRLIYYSQIVNDFQKGDIAEGYSVSREKKESFPLTVTSAQKNPTAFYLCASSQGRRSNQPQHFGDGTRLSIL.

The chain has TRBV18 and TRBJ2-1; 11 bases agree with TRBD1. V shed 3 bases and J 3 bases; nucleotides not matched to a gene: 16. Germline CDR1 and CDR2: KGHSH and LQKENI. The CDR3 runs to 20 residues. The CDR3 coding sequence is TGTGCCAGCTCACCTGAGAATTACGGGACAGGGGGTCTTATCTACAATGAGCAGTTCTTC. It codes for CASSPENYGTGGLIYNEQFF.

In its sample, this clone was seen once. This chain links TRBV29-1 with TRBJ2-7, with no clear D. The CDR3 contains 11 residues. V shed 5 bases and J shed 3 bases, with 8 bases lying between them. CDR1 and CDR2 from the germline V gene are SQVTM and ANQGSEA. CDR3 in amino acids: CSVRAHYEQYF. The CDR3 DNA is TGCAGCGTTCGGGCCCACTACGAGCAGTACTTC.

With regard to this clone: At one boundary the junction diverges from the germline segment, which might be a read error. The gene calls are TRBV7-8 and TRBJ2-7, with TRBD2 matching over 10 bases. In germline, CDR1 is SGHVS, CDR2 FQNEAQ. This CDR3 comprises 15 residues. CDR3 sequence reads: CASTLAGGHSREQYF. The CDR3 DNA follows: TGTGCCAGCACCTTAGCGGGAGGCCATTCTAGGGAGCAGTACTTC.

The rearrangement uses TRBV7-9 and TRBJ2-7, with TRBD2 as a possible D gene (6 bases). Germline loops: CDR1 SEHNR, CDR2 FQNEAQ (reference sequence). Trimming cost V 4 bases and J 7 bases, with 17 bases left between them. CDR3 length: 14 amino acids. In DNA, the CDR3 is TGTGCCAGCAGCTCCTACCAGGGACTCGGTGAGCAGTACTTC. Protein sequence: CASSSYQGLGEQYF.

This clone was detected only once. The chain recombines TRBV30 with TRBJ2-5; D could derive from TRBD1 or TRBD2 (5 bases each). The V gene's germline CDR1 is GTSNPN and CDR2 SVGIG (reference sequence). Trimming shortened V by 5 bases and J by 5 bases, and 18 bases separated the two germline ends. The CDR3 is 14 residues long. CDR3 DNA sequence: TGTGCCTGGGGTATACTAGGGGTTCGGGAGACCCAGTACTTC. Residues: CAWGILGVRETQYF.

The chain links TRBV5-6 to TRBJ2-5; D not certain. Trimming left V 4 bases short and J 2 bases short, with 9 bases between. Germline V gene sequence: CDR1 SGHDT, CDR2 YYEEEE. The CDR3 totals 13 residues. CDR3 nucleotides: TGTGCCAGCAGCCAGGTTGGACAAGAGACCCAGTACTTC. Its protein product is CASSQVGQETQYF.

The DNA of the CDR3 is TGTGCCAGCAGCACCGGGACAGGGATGAGGGAGCAGTACTTC. Protein product: CASSTGTGMREQYF. The J gene is TRBJ2-7, the V gene TRBV6-6, with 9 positions matching TRBD1. The CDR3 totals 14 residues. V lost 6 bases to trimming and J lost 7 bases; unmatched junction nucleotides: 10. Per the germline V gene, CDR1 is MNHNY and CDR2 is SVGAGI (reference sequence).

This clone was observed once. This chain connects TRBV7-2 to TRBJ2-2; D is perhaps TRBD1 or TRBD2 (5 bases each). Trimming removed 5 bases at V and 1 base at J, with 8 bases between. The CDR3 covers 14 residues. Germline V CDR1 and CDR2: SGHTA, FQGNSA. CDR3 loop: CASSKGRNTGELFF. CDR3 DNA sequence: TGTGCCAGCAGCAAGGGACGGAACACCGGGGAGCTGTTTTTT.

The chain uses TRBV20-1 and TRBJ1-1; D is unresolved. The germline gives CDR1 DFQATT, CDR2 SNEGSKA (reference sequence). The CDR3 extends over 11 amino acids. V dropped 4 bases and J dropped 6 bases, with 9 bases sitting between them. CDR3 DNA: TGCAGTGCTACAGATAATGCTGAAGCTTTCTTT. It specifies CSATDNAEAFF.

The V call is TRBV30, the J call TRBJ2-2; D not resolved. The ends were cut back, 0 bases at V and 12 bases at J, with 11 bases in the middle. The CDR3 consists of 12 residues. Per the germline V gene, CDR1 is GTSNPN and CDR2 is SVGIG (reference sequence). CDR3: CAWSVPQEKLFF. The CDR3, as DNA: TGTGCCTGGAGTGTACCCCAAGAGAAGCTGTTTTTT.